This TCR beta chain appears in the sequencing data of a study of Ad26.COV2.S vaccination and SARS-CoV-2 variants. Study at large: Ad26.COV2.S was injected intramuscularly once or twice, 56 days apart.

Some clones are missing from TCRdb's copy, which holds only in-frame ones; the method was immunoSEQ multiplex PCR. This table holds roughly 700,000 clones, more than 70% found once. This sample's treatment: roughly 20 received Ad26.COV2.S at low or high dose, single or two shots; roughly five received placebo; per-sample allocation not given. Vaccine and placebo recipients were sampled on day 63 after the first injection. In Boston, the donor was an adult between 18-55 years of age. The vaccine antigen was prefusion-stabilized Wuhan SARS-CoV-2 spike. The germline gives CDR1 MNHNY, CDR2 SVGAGI (reference sequence). This CDR3 has 11 amino acids. Trimming took 5 bases from V and 9 from J, leaving 5 bases between them.

The sequenced sample was peripheral blood, obtained in a trial of Ad26.COV2.S vaccine versus placebo. The receptor was isolated from a person between 18 and 65 years old who received the Ad26.COV2.S COVID-19 vaccine or a placebo. The chain uses TRBV6-6 and TRBJ1-6; D remains ambiguous. The CDR3, as DNA: TGTGCCAGCAGTGAGTTTTCACCCCTCCACTTT. Translated: CASSEFSPLHF.